These T cell receptor beta chains were read from a single sample in a study of beta chain features in type 1 diabetes. Profiled with immunoSEQ multiplex PCR; TCRdb holds only in-frame clones, not every one. The table has a few hundred thousand clones, roughly 17% seen once. Sequenced: naive CD4+ T cells from blood. The receptors come from a man aged 30 to 45 with type 1 diabetes. The CDR3 runs from the conserved cysteine through the conserved F or W. Fields, in order: clone size, D gene, V gene, J gene, CDR3 protein, CDR3 DNA. A D gene is named only where the DNA matches it firmly. The size entry is marked missing in some rows and otherwise reads once, few, many or a size class.

>NA|NA|TRBV18|TRBJ2-5
CASSPRGGAETQYF
TGTGCCAGCTCACCACGCGGGGGCGCCGAGACCCAGTACTTC
>NA|NA|TRBV30|TRBJ1-2
CAWSRLNYGYTF
TGTGCCTGGAGTCGCTTAAACTATGGCTACACCTTC
>once|TRBD2|TRBV5-1|TRBJ2-4
CASSPPGLATNIQYF
TGCGCCAGCAGCCCCCCGGGACTAGCGACGAACATTCAGTACTTC
>NA|NA|TRBV5-1|TRBJ2-7
CASSLLPTGGYEQYF
TGCGCCAGCAGCTTGTTACCAACCGGTGGCTACGAGCAGTACTTC
>few|NA|TRBV7-2|TRBJ1-5
CASSLGVGQPQHF
TGTGCCAGCAGCTTAGGCGTAGGGCAGCCCCAGCATTTT
>NA|NA|TRBV14|TRBJ1-2
CASSQEVGALTF
TGTGCCAGCAGCCAAGAGGTTGGGGCGCTCACCTTC
>NA|TRBD1|TRBV7-9|TRBJ1-1
CASSRGTGEQAFF
TGTGCCAGCAGCCGAGGGACAGGGGAGCAAGCTTTCTTT
>few|NA|TRBV30|TRBJ2-3
CAWSPQISTDTQYF
TGTGCCTGGAGTCCCCAGATAAGCACAGATACGCAGTATTTT
>NA|NA|TRBV30|TRBJ2-3
CAWSVQAVYQPDTQYF
TGTGCCTGGAGTGTACAGGCAGTCTATCAACCAGATACGCAGTATTTT
>few|NA|TRBV25-1|TRBJ1-4
CASRSYAGEKLFF
TGTGCCAGCAGGTCCTATGCGGGTGAAAAACTGTTTTTT
>few|NA|TRBV9|TRBJ2-7
CATLPGGGPHEQYF
TGTGCCACCCTTCCTGGGGGGGGCCCGCACGAGCAGTACTTC
>NA|NA|TRBV7-2|TRBJ2-7
CALGKSSYEQYF
TGTGCCCTGGGAAAGAGCTCCTACGAGCAGTACTTC
>few|TRBD2|TRBV6-5|TRBJ2-7
CASRLSGRGYEQYF
TGTGCCAGCCGTCTGAGCGGGAGAGGGTACGAGCAGTACTTC
>NA|NA|TRBV27|TRBJ2-4
CASSSPSRDAKNIQYF
TGTGCCAGCAGTTCCCCGTCCCGGGATGCCAAAAACATTCAGTACTTC
>NA|TRBD2|TRBV28|TRBJ2-7
CASSQPGLAGGVHEQYF
TGTGCCAGCAGTCAACCGGGACTAGCGGGAGGGGTCCACGAGCAGTACTTC
>few|NA|TRBV2|TRBJ2-1
CASRDRRNEQFF
TGTGCCAGCAGAGATCGAAGGAATGAGCAGTTCTTC
>NA|TRBD2|TRBV5-1|TRBJ2-7
CASSSRTSGKSYEQYF
TGCGCCAGCAGCTCGCGGACTAGCGGGAAATCCTACGAGCAGTACTTC
>NA|TRBD1|TRBV29-1|TRBJ2-7
CSVSGTGGGEQYF
TGCAGCGTTTCCGGGACAGGAGGCGGCGAGCAGTACTTC
>NA|TRBD2|TRBV4-1|TRBJ2-1
CASSQDGGLAGVKYNEQFF
TGCGCCAGCAGCCAAGATGGCGGGCTAGCGGGAGTTAAGTACAATGAGCAGTTCTTC
>NA|NA|TRBV2|TRBJ2-3
CASMSVTSTDTQYF
TGTGCCAGCATGTCTGTGACTAGCACAGATACGCAGTATTTT
>few|NA|TRBV4-1|TRBJ1-1
CASSQAFTARPEAFF
TGCGCCAGCAGCCAAGCGTTTACAGCGAGACCTGAAGCTTTCTTT
>few|NA|TRBV7-2|TRBJ2-5
CASSLTNLGETQYF
TGTGCCAGCAGCTTGACTAACTTAGGGGAGACCCAGTACTTC
>NA|NA|TRBV28|TRBJ2-3
CASSSAADTQYF
TGTGCCAGCAGTTCTGCGGCGGATACGCAGTATTTT
>NA|TRBD1|TRBV29-1|TRBJ1-1
CSAGQGARTEAFF
TGCAGCGCTGGACAGGGGGCTAGAACTGAAGCTTTCTTT
>few|TRBD1|TRBV27|TRBJ1-4
CASRRTGIQEKLFF
TGTGCCAGCAGAAGGACAGGGATCCAGGAAAAACTGTTTTTT
>few|TRBD2|TRBV11-2|TRBJ2-3
CASSLETGGTQYF
TGTGCCAGCAGCTTAGAGACGGGAGGAACGCAGTATTTT
>NA|TRBD2|TRBV27|TRBJ2-1
CASSYLAGAYNEQFF
TGTGCCAGCAGTTACCTAGCGGGGGCTTACAATGAGCAGTTCTTC
>few|NA|TRBV7-2|TRBJ2-1
CASSVETSLNEQFF
TGTGCCAGCAGCGTGGAAACAAGCCTCAATGAGCAGTTCTTC
>few|NA|TRBV7-2|TRBJ2-5
CASSLTGGRETQYF
TGTGCCAGCAGCTTGACCGGGGGACGGGAGACCCAGTACTTC
>few|NA|TRBV25-1|TRBJ2-6
CASSESAVRSGANVLTF
TGTGCCAGCAGTGAATCCGCAGTACGCTCTGGGGCCAACGTCCTGACTTTC
>NA|NA|TRBV6-5|TRBJ2-6
CASRALPSGANVLTF
TGTGCCAGCAGGGCCCTACCCTCTGGGGCCAACGTCCTGACTTTC
>NA|NA|TRBV29-1|TRBJ2-2
CSTPGNTGELFF
TGCAGCACCCCAGGAAACACCGGGGAGCTGTTTTTT
>NA|NA|TRBV7-9|TRBJ2-7
CASSFGETQYF
TGTGCCAGCAGCTTCGGAGAGACTCAGTACTTC
>NA|TRBD1|TRBV7-2|TRBJ1-5
CASSLTGGISQPQHF
TGTGCCAGCAGCTTAACAGGGGGCATTTCTCAGCCCCAGCATTTT
>NA|NA|TRBV11-2|TRBJ2-3
CASSLYRAPDTQYF
TGTGCCAGCAGCTTGTACAGGGCTCCAGATACGCAGTATTTT
>few|NA|TRBV2|TRBJ2-7
CASSDYEQYF
TGTGCCAGCTCAGACTACGAGCAGTACTTC
>NA|NA|TRBV4-3|TRBJ2-3
CASSQEAPIRGTDTQYF
TGCGCCAGCAGCCAAGAGGCGCCCATCAGGGGTACGGATACGCAGTATTTT
>NA|TRBD1|TRBV28|TRBJ1-2
CASSSGQGLNYGYTF
TGTGCCAGCAGTTCTGGACAGGGATTGAACTATGGCTACACCTTC
>few|NA|TRBV30|TRBJ2-7
CAWSAPEQERSYEQYF
TGTGCCTGGAGCGCTCCGGAGCAAGAGAGGTCCTACGAGCAGTACTTC
>NA|TRBD1|TRBV5-1|TRBJ2-1
CASSLARTGDDNEQFF
TGCGCCAGCAGCTTGGCTCGGACAGGGGACGACAATGAGCAGTTCTTC
>NA|NA|TRBV9|TRBJ2-3
CASSVGGYADPDTQYF
TGTGCCAGCAGCGTGGGTGGCTACGCGGACCCAGATACGCAGTATTTT
>NA|NA|TRBV7-9|TRBJ1-4
CASSFPSTNEKLFF
TGTGCCAGCAGCTTCCCGTCAACTAATGAAAAACTGTTTTTT
>few|TRBD2|TRBV6-5|TRBJ2-4
CASSSTASGAKNIQYF
TGTGCCAGCAGTTCCACCGCTAGCGGGGCCAAAAACATTCAGTACTTC
>NA|TRBD2|TRBV9|TRBJ2-7
CASARGTSGYYEQYF
TGTGCCAGCGCGCGCGGGACTAGCGGATACTACGAGCAGTACTTC
>NA|NA|TRBV9|TRBJ2-5
CASSVGRYQETQYF
TGTGCCAGCAGCGTAGGCCGATACCAAGAGACCCAGTACTTC
>NA|NA|TRBV7-9|TRBJ2-7
CASSLIIAGDYEQYF
TGTGCCAGCAGCTTAATTATCGCAGGGGACTACGAGCAGTACTTC
>NA|NA|TRBV27|TRBJ2-1
CASSSRSREQFF
TGTGCCAGCAGTTCCCGTTCGAGGGAGCAGTTCTTC
>few|NA|TRBV4-1|TRBJ1-2
CASSQESKTNYGYTF
TGCGCCAGCAGCCAAGAGTCCAAAACTAACTATGGCTACACCTTC
>NA|NA|TRBV25-1|TRBJ1-1
CASSHLGKAFF
TGTGCCAGCAGTCATCTGGGAAAGGCTTTCTTT
>NA|NA|TRBV16|TRBJ1-1
CASSQVFRDTEAFF
TGTGCCAGCAGCCAGGTTTTCAGGGACACTGAAGCTTTCTTT
>NA|TRBD1|TRBV27|TRBJ2-7
CASGGWRTGDEQYF
TGTGCCAGCGGCGGCTGGCGGACAGGGGACGAGCAGTACTTC
>few|TRBD2|TRBV5-4|TRBJ2-3
CASSLTSGITDTQYF
TGTGCCAGCAGCCTGACTAGCGGGATAACAGATACGCAGTATTTT
>NA|TRBD2|TRBV30|TRBJ2-7
CAWTPGGVEQYF
TGTGCCTGGACGCCGGGAGGGGTCGAGCAGTACTTC
>NA|TRBD1|TRBV7-4|TRBJ2-7
CASPNGTGLNEQYF
TGTGCCAGCCCTAACGGGACAGGGCTCAACGAGCAGTACTTC
>NA|NA|TRBV11-2|TRBJ2-4
CASSQRSGGNIQYF
TGTGCCAGCAGCCAAAGGTCAGGGGGGAACATTCAGTACTTC
>few|TRBD1|TRBV5-6|TRBJ2-1
CASSLAGTGNNNEQFF
TGTGCCAGCAGCTTGGCCGGGACAGGGAACAACAATGAGCAGTTCTTC
>few|TRBD2|TRBV2|TRBJ2-5
CASTGGAGVGRQETQYF
TGTGCCAGCACCGGAGGGGCGGGAGTCGGTCGACAAGAGACCCAGTACTTC
>NA|NA|TRBV25-1|TRBJ2-5
CASSEWGAETQYF
TGTGCCAGCAGTGAATGGGGGGCAGAGACCCAGTACTTC
>few|TRBD1|TRBV6-5|TRBJ1-5
CASSWTGAGNQPQHF
TGTGCCAGCAGCTGGACAGGGGCGGGTAATCAGCCCCAGCATTTT